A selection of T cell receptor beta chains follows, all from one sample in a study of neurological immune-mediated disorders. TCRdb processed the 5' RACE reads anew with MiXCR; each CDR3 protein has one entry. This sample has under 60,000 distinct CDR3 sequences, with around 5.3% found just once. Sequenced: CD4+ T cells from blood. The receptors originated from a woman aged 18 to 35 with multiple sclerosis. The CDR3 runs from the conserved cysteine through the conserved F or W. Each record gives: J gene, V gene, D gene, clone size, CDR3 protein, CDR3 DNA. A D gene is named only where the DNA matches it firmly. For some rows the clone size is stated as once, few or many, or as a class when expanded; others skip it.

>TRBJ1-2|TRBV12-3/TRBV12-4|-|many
CASSFDAGGGYTF
TGTGCCAGCAGTTTTGACGCAGGCGGTGGCTACACCTTC
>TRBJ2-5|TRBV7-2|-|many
CASSTTHKPGTQYF
TGTGCCAGCAGCACGACCCATAAACCAGGGACCCAGTACTTC
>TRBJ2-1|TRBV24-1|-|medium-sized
CATSGGSRYNEQFF
TGTGCCACCAGTGGAGGGAGCCGATACAATGAGCAGTTCTTC
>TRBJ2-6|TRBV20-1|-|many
CSGAQRSSGANVLTF
TGCAGTGGGGCACAGCGAAGCTCTGGGGCCAACGTCCTGACTTTC
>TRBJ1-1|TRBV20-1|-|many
CSARVAGAGGGTEAFF
TGCAGTGCTAGGGTGGCAGGGGCGGGCGGCGGCACTGAAGCTTTCTTT
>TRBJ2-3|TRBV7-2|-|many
CASSLGSTDTQYF
TGTGCCAGCAGCTTAGGATCTACAGATACGCAGTATTTT
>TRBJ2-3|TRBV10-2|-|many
CASRLGRTDTQYF
TGCGCCAGCAGGCTCGGGCGCACAGATACGCAGTATTTT
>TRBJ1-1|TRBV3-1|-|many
CASSHLGTEAFF
TGTGCCAGCAGCCATTTGGGTACTGAAGCTTTCTTT
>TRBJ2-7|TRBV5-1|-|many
CASSLETGIEQYF
TGCGCCAGCAGCTTGGAAACAGGGATCGAGCAGTACTTC
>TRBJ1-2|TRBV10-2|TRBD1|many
CASTSGQVYGYTF
TGCGCCAGCACCTCGGGACAGGTCTATGGCTACACCTTC
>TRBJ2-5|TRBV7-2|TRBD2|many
CASSLGRTSGGMETQYF
TGTGCCAGCAGCTTAGGCCGGACTAGCGGGGGGATGGAGACCCAGTACTTC
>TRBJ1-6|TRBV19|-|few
CASSILNNSPLHF
TGTGCCAGTAGTATTTTAAACAATTCACCCCTCCACTTT
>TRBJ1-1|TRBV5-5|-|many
CASSLLNLEAFF
TGTGCCAGCAGCCTTCTAAACCTTGAAGCTTTCTTT
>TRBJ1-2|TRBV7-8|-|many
CASSMPGDHPFLYGYTF
TGTGCCAGCAGCATGCCAGGGGATCATCCCTTCCTTTATGGCTACACCTTC
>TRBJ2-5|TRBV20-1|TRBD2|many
CSAVGSGSEETQYF
TGCAGTGCCGTTGGAAGCGGGAGTGAGGAGACCCAGTACTTC
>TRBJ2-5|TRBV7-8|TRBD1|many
CASSFGTGMETQYF
TGTGCCAGCAGCTTCGGGACAGGGATGGAGACCCAGTACTTC
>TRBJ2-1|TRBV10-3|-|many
CAVSRKSSYNEQFF
TGTGCCGTTAGCCGAAAGAGCTCCTACAATGAGCAGTTCTTC
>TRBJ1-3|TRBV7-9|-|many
CASSETEPSSGNTIYF
TGTGCCAGCAGCGAAACTGAGCCTTCCTCTGGAAACACCATATATTTT
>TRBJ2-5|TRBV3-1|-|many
CASSQGAKETQYF
TGTGCCAGCAGCCAAGGAGCTAAAGAGACCCAGTACTTC
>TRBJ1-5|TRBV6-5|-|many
CASAGGPSNQPQHF
TGTGCCAGCGCCGGGGGGCCCAGCAATCAGCCCCAGCATTTT
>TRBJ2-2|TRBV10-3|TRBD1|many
CAISTTGTGGNTGELFF
TGTGCCATCAGTACCACCGGGACAGGGGGAAACACCGGGGAGCTGTTTTTT
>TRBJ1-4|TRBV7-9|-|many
CASSLGLANEKLFF
TGTGCCAGCAGCTTAGGCCTGGCTAATGAAAAACTGTTTTTT
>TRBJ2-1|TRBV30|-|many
CAWSVRSEQFF
TGTGCCTGGAGTGTAAGGTCTGAGCAGTTCTTC
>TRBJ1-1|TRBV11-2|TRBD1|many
CASSSRQGNTEAFF
TGTGCCAGCAGCTCCCGACAGGGGAATACTGAAGCTTTCTTT
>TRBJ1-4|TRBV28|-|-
CASSSTLGHIGEKLFF
TGTGCCAGCAGTTCAACCCTGGGACACATAGGGGAAAAACTGTTTTTT
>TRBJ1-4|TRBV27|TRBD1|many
CASSLSGGQAINEKLFF
TGTGCCAGCAGTTTATCGGGGGGACAGGCGATTAATGAAAAACTGTTTTTT
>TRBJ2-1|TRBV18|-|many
CASSLRDTAINEQFF
TGTGCCAGCTCACTCCGGGACACGGCGATAAATGAGCAGTTCTTC
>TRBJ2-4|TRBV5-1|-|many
CASSLERQILAKNIQYF
TGCGCCAGCAGCTTGGAGCGGCAGATATTAGCCAAAAACATTCAGTACTTC
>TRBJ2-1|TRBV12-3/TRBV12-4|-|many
CASSSLSPRQGGSYNEQFF
TGTGCCAGCAGTTCTCTTTCACCTCGGCAGGGAGGCTCCTACAATGAGCAGTTCTTC
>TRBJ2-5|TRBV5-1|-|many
CASSPQWGETQYF
TGCGCCAGCAGCCCTCAGTGGGGAGAGACCCAGTACTTC
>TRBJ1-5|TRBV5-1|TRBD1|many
CASSLRQGGQPQHF
TGCGCCAGCAGCCTGCGACAGGGGGGACAGCCCCAGCATTTT
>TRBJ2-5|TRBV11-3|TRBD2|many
CASSPFGSGSPGTQYF
TGTGCCAGCAGCCCGTTCGGTAGCGGGAGCCCGGGGACCCAGTACTTC
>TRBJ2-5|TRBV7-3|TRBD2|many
CASSRGTSGGQETQYF
TGTGCCAGCAGCCGCGGGACTAGCGGGGGCCAAGAGACCCAGTACTTC
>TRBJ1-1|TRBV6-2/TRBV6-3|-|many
CASSRRLMNTEAFF
TGTGCCAGCAGTCGGAGGTTAATGAACACTGAAGCTTTCTTT
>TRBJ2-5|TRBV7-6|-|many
CASSLHRVETQYF
TGTGCCAGCAGCTTACACAGGGTTGAGACCCAGTACTTC
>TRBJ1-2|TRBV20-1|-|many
CSATVDSANYGYTF
TGCAGTGCAACCGTCGACAGTGCAAACTATGGCTACACCTTC
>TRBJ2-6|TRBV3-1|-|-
CASSQFRGTVLVGANVLTF
TGTGCCAGCAGCCAATTTCGGGGGACCGTGCTCGTAGGGGCCAACGTCCTGACTTTC
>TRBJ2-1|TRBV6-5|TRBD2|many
CASSYATSDYNEQFF
TGTGCCAGCAGTTACGCGACTAGCGACTACAATGAGCAGTTCTTC
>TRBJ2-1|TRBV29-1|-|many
CSVGGGWGGNEQFF
TGCAGCGTTGGGGGGGGCTGGGGAGGCAATGAGCAGTTCTTC
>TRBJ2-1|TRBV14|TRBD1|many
CASSYRDRGDNEQFF
TGTGCCAGCAGCTACCGGGACAGGGGTGACAATGAGCAGTTCTTC
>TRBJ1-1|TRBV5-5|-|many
CASSLRQANTEAFF
TGTGCCAGCAGCTTAAGACAGGCGAACACTGAAGCTTTCTTT
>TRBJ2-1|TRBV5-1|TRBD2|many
CASGLGGSSYNEQFF
TGCGCCAGCGGACTGGGGGGGAGCTCCTACAATGAGCAGTTCTTC
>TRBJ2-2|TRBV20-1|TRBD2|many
CSARTAHTSVNTGELFF
TGCAGTGCTAGAACTGCACATACTAGCGTGAACACCGGGGAGCTGTTTTTT
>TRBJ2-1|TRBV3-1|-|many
CASSQGTGLVNNEQFF
TGTGCCAGCAGCCAAGGAACAGGGCTCGTAAACAATGAGCAGTTCTTC
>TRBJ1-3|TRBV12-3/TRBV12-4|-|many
CASSLAGTHSGNTIYF
TGTGCCAGCAGTTTAGCCGGGACACACTCTGGAAACACCATATATTTT
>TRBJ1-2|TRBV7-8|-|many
CASSLGMTYTF
TGTGCCAGCAGCTTAGGAATGACCTACACCTTC
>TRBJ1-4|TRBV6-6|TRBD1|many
CASSSGQGLQKLFF
TGTGCCAGCAGTTCGGGACAGGGGTTGCAAAAACTGTTTTTT
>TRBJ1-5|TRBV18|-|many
CASSPYGGPSNQPQHF
TGTGCCAGCTCACCGTACGGGGGTCCTAGCAATCAGCCCCAGCATTTT
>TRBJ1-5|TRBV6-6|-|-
CASSSQGSGQPQHF
TGTGCCAGCAGTTCACAGGGATCAGGTCAGCCCCAGCATTTT
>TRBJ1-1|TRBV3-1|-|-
CASSQRQYSSTEAFF
TGTGCCAGCAGCCAAAGACAGTATTCGAGCACTGAAGCTTTCTTT
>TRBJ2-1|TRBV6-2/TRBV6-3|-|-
CASSYSAYNEQFF
TGTGCCAGCAGTTACTCGGCATACAATGAGCAGTTCTTC